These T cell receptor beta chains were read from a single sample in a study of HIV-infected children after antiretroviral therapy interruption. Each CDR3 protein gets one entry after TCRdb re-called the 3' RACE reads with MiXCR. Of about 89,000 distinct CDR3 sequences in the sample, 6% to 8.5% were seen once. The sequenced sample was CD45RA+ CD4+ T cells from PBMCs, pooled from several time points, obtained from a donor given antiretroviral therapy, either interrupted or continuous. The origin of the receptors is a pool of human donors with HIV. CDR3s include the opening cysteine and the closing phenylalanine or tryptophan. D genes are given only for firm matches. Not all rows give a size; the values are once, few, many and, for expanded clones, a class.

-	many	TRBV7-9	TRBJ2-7	TGTGCCAGCAGCGCCCGACAGCTGAGGGGCTCCCGGGGCGAGCAGTACTTC	CASSARQLRGSRGEQYF
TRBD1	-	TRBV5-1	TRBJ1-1	TGCGCCAGCAGCCAAACAGGGGGCTCGGACACTGAAGCTTTCTTT	CASSQTGGSDTEAFF
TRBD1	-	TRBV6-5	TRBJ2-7	TGTGCCAGCAGTTCCCCCGGGACAGCTTACGAGCAGTACTTC	CASSSPGTAYEQYF
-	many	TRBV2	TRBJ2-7	TGTGCCAGCAGTGGCCCGGTTACGGGTGAGCAGTACTTC	CASSGPVTGEQYF
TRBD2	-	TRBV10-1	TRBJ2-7	TGCGCCAGCAGTGTGGGACTAGGATCTTCGCAGTACTTC	CASSVGLGSSQYF
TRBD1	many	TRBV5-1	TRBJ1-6	TGCGCCAGCAGCTTGGCCGAGGCGGGACAGCTTAATAATTCACCCCTCCACTTT	CASSLAEAGQLNNSPLHF
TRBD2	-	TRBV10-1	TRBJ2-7	TGCGCCAGCAGTGATATAGCGGGCAGCTCCTACGAGCAGTACTTC	CASSDIAGSSYEQYF
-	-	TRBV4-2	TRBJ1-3	TGTGCCAGCAGCCAAGATCGAACGGACTTCTCTGGAAACACCATATATTTT	CASSQDRTDFSGNTIYF
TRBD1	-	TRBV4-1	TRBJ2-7	TGCGCCAGCAACCAAGATCGCGGGACAGGGATATACGAGCAGTACTTC	CASNQDRGTGIYEQYF
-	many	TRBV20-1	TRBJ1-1	TGCAGTGCTGCCGGACATCCGAACACTGAAGCTTTCTTT	CSAAGHPNTEAFF
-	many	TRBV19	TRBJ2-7	TGTGCCAGTAGTAAGGACACTTACGAGCAGTACTTC	CASSKDTYEQYF
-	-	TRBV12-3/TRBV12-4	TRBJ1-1	TGTGCCAGCAGAAGCACCTACAACAGGGCGCTGAACACTGAAGCTTTCTTT	CASRSTYNRALNTEAFF
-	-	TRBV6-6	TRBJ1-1	TGTGCCAGCAGATTTACCAGGGTAGGAGGTACTGAAGCTTTCTTT	CASRFTRVGGTEAFF
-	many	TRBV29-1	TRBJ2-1	TGCAGCGTTCGCCAGCTGATCTACAATGAGCAGTTCTTC	CSVRQLIYNEQFF
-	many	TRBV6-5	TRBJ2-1	TGTGCCAGCAGTCGACAAACTAGGGCCAATGAGCAGTTCTTC	CASSRQTRANEQFF
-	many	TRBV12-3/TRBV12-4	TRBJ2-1	TGTGCCAGCAGTTCCCTGGGACACTTTCGGGGTGAGCAGTTCTTC	CASSSLGHFRGEQFF
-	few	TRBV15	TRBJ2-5	TGTGCCACCAGCCAGGGCGGAGAGACCCAGTACTTC	CATSQGGETQYF
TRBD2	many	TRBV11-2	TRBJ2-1	TGTGCCAGCAGCTTACCGGGACTAGCGGACCCTTCCTACAATGAGCAGTTCTTC	CASSLPGLADPSYNEQFF
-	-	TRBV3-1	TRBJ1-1	TGTGCCAGCAGGGCGGGGCAAGAAGCTTTCTTT	CASRAGQEAFF
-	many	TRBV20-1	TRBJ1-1	TGCAGTGCTCTTACCTCGGGGTCTTCGGCTTTCTTT	CSALTSGSSAFF
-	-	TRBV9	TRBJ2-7	TGTGCCAGCAGCGTAGCCGGGACGGTTTACTACGAGCAGTACTTC	CASSVAGTVYYEQYF
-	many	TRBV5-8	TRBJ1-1	TGTGCCAGCAGATCCGGGACAACCTACCAAATTCCTGGGGCTTTCTTT	CASRSGTTYQIPGAFF
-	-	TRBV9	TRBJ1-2	TGTGCCAGCAGCTTGGAGGACAGCCTTAACTATGGCTACACCTTC	CASSLEDSLNYGYTF
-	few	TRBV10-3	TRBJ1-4	TGTGCCATCAGTGACAGCCAAACCAATGAAAAACTGTTTTTT	CAISDSQTNEKLFF
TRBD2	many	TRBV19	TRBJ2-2	TGTGCCAGTAGTTGGCTAGCGGGAATTTCCGGGGAGCTGTTTTTT	CASSWLAGISGELFF
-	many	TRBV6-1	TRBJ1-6	TGTGCCAGCAGGACCTACCCAACCAGGCCCCTCCACTTT	CASRTYPTRPLHF
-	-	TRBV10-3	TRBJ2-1	TGTGCCATCAGTGAGTTAGGAGGAAATGAGCAGTTCTTC	CAISELGGNEQFF
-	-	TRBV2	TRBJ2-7	TGTGCCAGCAGTTCAAAGGGTCTACACGAGCAGTACTTC	CASSSKGLHEQYF
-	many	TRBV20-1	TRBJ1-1	TGCAGTGCCCCAAGGCGGGGCACTGAAGCTTTCTTT	CSAPRRGTEAFF
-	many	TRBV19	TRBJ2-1	TGTGCCAGTAGTGACGACAGGTCCCCTTTCAATGAGCAGTTCTTC	CASSDDRSPFNEQFF
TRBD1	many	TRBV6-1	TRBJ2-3	TGTGCCAGCAGTGAACAGGGGGCCAGCACAGATACGCAGTATTTT	CASSEQGASTDTQYF
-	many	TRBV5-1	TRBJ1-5	TGCGCCAGCAGCCTGGGGAAGGAGGGTCAGCCCCAGCATTTT	CASSLGKEGQPQHF
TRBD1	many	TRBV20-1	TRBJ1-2	TGCAGTGCTAGGGGGACAGGAGCTAACTATGGCTACACCTTC	CSARGTGANYGYTF
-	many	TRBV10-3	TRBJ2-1	TGTGCCATCACCGGCAGCTCCTACAATGAGCAGTTCTTC	CAITGSSYNEQFF
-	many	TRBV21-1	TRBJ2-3	TGTGCCAGCAGCAATGGGTTTACTCAGGGGGTTTGCACAGATACGCAGTATTTT	CASSNGFTQGVCTDTQYF
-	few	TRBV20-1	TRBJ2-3	TGCAGTGCTAGAGATCTTGGTTGGCAGGGCACAGATACGCAGTATTTT	CSARDLGWQGTDTQYF
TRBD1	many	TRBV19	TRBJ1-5	TGTGCCACCCAACAGTCGTCAGGGGGGAGCAATCAGCCCCAGCATTTT	CATQQSSGGSNQPQHF
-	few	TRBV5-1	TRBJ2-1	TGCGCCAGCAGCTTGGGGCAGGGAAGACCATACAATGAGCAGTTCTTC	CASSLGQGRPYNEQFF
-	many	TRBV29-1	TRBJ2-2	TGCAGCGTTGATGCAGGGTCCCCCGGGGAGCTGTTTTTT	CSVDAGSPGELFF
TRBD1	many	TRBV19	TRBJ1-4	TGTGCCAGTAGTGGACCGGGACAGGGTAATGAAAAACTGTTTTTT	CASSGPGQGNEKLFF
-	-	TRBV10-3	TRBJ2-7	TGTGCCATCGGAGGGCCAGGCTCCTACGAGCAGTACTTC	CAIGGPGSYEQYF
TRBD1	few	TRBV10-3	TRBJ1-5	TGTGCCATCGTGGACAGGGAAGATCAGCCCCAGCATTTT	CAIVDREDQPQHF
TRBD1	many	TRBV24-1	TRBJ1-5	TGTGCCACCAGTGATGGGGACAGGTTCAATCAGCCCCAGCATTTT	CATSDGDRFNQPQHF
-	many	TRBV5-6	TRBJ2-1	TGTGCCAGCAGCTTCGTTATCTACAATGAGCAGTTCTTC	CASSFVIYNEQFF
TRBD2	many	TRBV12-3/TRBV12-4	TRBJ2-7	TGTGCCAGCAGTTTAACGGTAGCGGGAGGGACCTACGAGCAGTACTTC	CASSLTVAGGTYEQYF
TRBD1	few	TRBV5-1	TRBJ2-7	TGCGCCAGCAGCTTTCGCCCCGGGGACAGCTCCTACGAGCAGTACTTC	CASSFRPGDSSYEQYF
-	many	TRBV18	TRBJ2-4	TGTGCCAGCTCACCCTATCGCGGGACACCTCCCTCGGACAAAAACATTCAGTACTTC	CASSPYRGTPPSDKNIQYF
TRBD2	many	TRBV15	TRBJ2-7	TGTGCCACCAGCAGAGCCTGGACTAGCGGACCCTACGAGCAGTACTTC	CATSRAWTSGPYEQYF
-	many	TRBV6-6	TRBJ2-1	TGTGCCAGCAGTCTATTCAGCGGGACAGCGTACAATGAGCAGTTCTTC	CASSLFSGTAYNEQFF
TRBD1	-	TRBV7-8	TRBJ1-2	TGTGCCAGCAGCAGAACAGGGGGCGACTATGGCTACACCTTC	CASSRTGGDYGYTF
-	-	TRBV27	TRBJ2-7	TGTGCCAGCAGTTTGTTGGGATCACGAAACCCCTACGAGCAGTACTTC	CASSLLGSRNPYEQYF
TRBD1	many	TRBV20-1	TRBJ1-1	TGCAGTGCTAGGGGACAGCTTGAAGCTTTCTTT	CSARGQLEAFF
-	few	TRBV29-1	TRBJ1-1	TGCAGCGCGAGGGGTGGGGAATTGGAAGCTTTCTTT	CSARGGELEAFF
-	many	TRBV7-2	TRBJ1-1	TGTGCCAGCAGCTTAGGCCGGGAGGTTTCGAACACTGAAGCTTTCTTT	CASSLGREVSNTEAFF
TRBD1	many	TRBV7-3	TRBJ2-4	TGTGCCAGCAGCCTTGAAGGGGGCACCAAAAACATTCAGTACTTC	CASSLEGGTKNIQYF